This TCR beta chain was documented in a study of blood T cell repertoires in COVID-19. Method: immunoSEQ multiplex PCR; TCRdb's copy keeps in-frame clones and lacks some. The sample holds roughly 130,000 clones; roughly 80% are singletons and the top ten take 1.5% to 2%. With V trimmed by 0 bases and J by 5 bases, 10 bases remained unmatched. The CDR3 extends over 17 amino acids. The germline V gene has CDR1 SGHRS and CDR2 YFSETQ. This TCR was recovered from a man between 65 and 85 years old with acute or convalescent COVID-19. The specimen was peripheral blood. The rearrangement links TRBV5-1 to TRBJ2-5; 10 nucleotides agree with TRBD1. The CDR3 region is CASSLAPPTGGAETQYF. The CDR3 DNA follows: TGCGCCAGCAGCTTGGCCCCTCCGACAGGGGGCGCCGAGACCCAGTACTTC.